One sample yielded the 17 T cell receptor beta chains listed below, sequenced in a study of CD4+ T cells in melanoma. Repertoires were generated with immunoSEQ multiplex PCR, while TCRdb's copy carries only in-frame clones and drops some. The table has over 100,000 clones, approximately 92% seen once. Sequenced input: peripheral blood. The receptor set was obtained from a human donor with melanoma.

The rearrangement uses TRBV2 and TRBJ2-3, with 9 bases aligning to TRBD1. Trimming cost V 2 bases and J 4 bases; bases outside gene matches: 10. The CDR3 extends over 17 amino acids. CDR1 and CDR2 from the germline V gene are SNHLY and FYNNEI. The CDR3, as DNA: TGTGCCAGCAGTGAACGGGGATGGACAGGGGTATCAGATACGCAGTATTTT. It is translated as CASSERGWTGVSDTQYF.

Here the CDR3 reads CASSWGSWETQYF. CDR3 in DNA: TGTGCCAGCAGCTGGGGCTCATGGGAGACCCAGTACTTC. The gene calls are TRBV11-2 and TRBJ2-5, with D tentatively TRBD1 (5 bases). The CDR3 is 13 residues long. CDR1 SGHAT and CDR2 FQNNGV come from the germline V gene. V was trimmed by 4 bases and J by 5 bases, leaving 11 bases between them.

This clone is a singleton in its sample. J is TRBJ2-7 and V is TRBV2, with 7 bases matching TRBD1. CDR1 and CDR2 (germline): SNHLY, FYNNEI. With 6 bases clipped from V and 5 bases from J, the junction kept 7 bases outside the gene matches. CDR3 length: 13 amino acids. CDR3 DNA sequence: TGTGCCAGCAGGGGACAGAGGCCGCACGAGCAGTACTTC. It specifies CASRGQRPHEQYF. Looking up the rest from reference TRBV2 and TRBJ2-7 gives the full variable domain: EPEVTQTPSHQVTQMGQEVILRCVPISNHLYFYWYRQILGQKVEFLVSFYNNEISEKSEIFDDQFSVERPDGSNFTLKIRSTKLEDSAMYFCASRGQRPHEQYFGPGTRLTVT.

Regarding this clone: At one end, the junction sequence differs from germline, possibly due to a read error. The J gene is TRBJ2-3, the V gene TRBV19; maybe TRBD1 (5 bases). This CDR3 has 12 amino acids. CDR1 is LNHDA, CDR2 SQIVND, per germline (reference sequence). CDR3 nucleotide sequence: TGTGCCAGTAGAATAGCAGGGGATACGCAGTATTTT. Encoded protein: CASRIAGDTQYF.

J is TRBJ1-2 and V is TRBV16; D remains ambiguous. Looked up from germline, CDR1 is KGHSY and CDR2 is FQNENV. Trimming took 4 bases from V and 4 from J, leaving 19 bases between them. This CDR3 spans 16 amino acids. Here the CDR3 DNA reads TGTGCCAGCAGCCCTCAGAAGGTTAGAAAGACCTATGGCTACACCTTC. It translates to CASSPQKVRKTYGYTF.

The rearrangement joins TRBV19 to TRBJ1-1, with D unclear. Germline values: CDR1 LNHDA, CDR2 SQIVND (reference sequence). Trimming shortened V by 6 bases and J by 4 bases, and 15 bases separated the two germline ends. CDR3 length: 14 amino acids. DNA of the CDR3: TGTGCCAGTAGATTTAACGGTTTAGGCACTGAAGCTTTCTTT. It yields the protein CASRFNGLGTEAFF. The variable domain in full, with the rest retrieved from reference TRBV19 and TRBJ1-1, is DGGITQSPKYLFRKEGQNVTLSCEQNLNHDAMYWYRQDPGQGLRLIYYSQIVNDFQKGDIAEGYSVSREKKESFPLTVTSAQKNPTAFYLCASRFNGLGTEAFFGQGTRLTVV.

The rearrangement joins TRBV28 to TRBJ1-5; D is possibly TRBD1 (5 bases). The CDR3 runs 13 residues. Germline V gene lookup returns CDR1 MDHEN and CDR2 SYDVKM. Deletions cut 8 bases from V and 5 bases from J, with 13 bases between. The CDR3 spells CASALQGDQPQHF. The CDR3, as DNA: TGTGCCAGCGCACTTCAGGGTGATCAGCCCCAGCATTTT.

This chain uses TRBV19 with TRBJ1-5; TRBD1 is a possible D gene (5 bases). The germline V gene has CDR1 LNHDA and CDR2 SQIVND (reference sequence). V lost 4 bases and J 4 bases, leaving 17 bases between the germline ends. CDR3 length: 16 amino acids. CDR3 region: CASSTLGGGTNQPQHF. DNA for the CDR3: TGTGCCAGTAGTACCCTCGGGGGGGGTACAAATCAGCCCCAGCATTTT.

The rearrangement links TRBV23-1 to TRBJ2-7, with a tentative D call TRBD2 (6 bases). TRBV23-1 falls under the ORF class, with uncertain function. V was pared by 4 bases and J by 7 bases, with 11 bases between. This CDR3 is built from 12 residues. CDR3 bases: TGCGCCAGCAGTCGGCCCCGGGGGGAGCAGTACTTC. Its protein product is CASSRPRGEQYF.

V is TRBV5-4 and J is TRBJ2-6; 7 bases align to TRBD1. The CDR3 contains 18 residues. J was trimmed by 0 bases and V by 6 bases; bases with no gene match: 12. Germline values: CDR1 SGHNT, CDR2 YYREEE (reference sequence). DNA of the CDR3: TGTGCCAGCACCTCAGGGGGAACCCTTACCTCTGGGGCCAACGTCCTGACTTTC. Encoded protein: CASTSGGTLTSGANVLTF. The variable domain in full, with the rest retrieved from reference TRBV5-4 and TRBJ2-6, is ETGVTQSPTHLIKTRGQQVTLRCSSQSGHNTVSWYQQALGQGPQFIFQYYREEENGRGNFPPRFSGLQFPNYSSELNVNALELDDSALYLCASTSGGTLTSGANVLTFGAGSRLTVL.

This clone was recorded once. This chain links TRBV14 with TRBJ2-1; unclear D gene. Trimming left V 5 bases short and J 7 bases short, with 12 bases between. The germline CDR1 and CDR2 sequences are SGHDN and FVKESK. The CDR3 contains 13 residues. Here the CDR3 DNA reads TGTGCCAGCAGCAGACGAGCCCTGAATGAGCAGTTCTTC. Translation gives CASSRRALNEQFF.

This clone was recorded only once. CDR3 sequence: CASSLGQRLDEQFF. CDR3 nucleotide sequence: TGCGCCAGCAGCTTGGGGCAGCGCCTCGATGAGCAGTTCTTC. The chain is built from TRBV5-1 and TRBJ2-1; D unresolved. The CDR3 sequence is 14 residues long. V was shortened by 0 bases and J by 8 bases, with 12 bases between the two germline ends. Germline assignment: CDR1 SGHRS and CDR2 YFSETQ.

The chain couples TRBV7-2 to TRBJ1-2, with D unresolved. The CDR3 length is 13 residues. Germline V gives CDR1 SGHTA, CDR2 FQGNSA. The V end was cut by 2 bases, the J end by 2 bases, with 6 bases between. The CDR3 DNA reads TGTGCCAGCAGCTTAACCAGAAACTATGGCTACACCTTC. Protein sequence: CASSLTRNYGYTF.

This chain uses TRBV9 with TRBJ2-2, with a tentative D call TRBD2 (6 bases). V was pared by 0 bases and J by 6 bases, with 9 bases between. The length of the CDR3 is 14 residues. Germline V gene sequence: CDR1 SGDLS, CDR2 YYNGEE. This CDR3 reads CASSVGGVSGELFF. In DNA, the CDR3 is TGTGCCAGCAGCGTAGGGGGGGTATCCGGGGAGCTGTTTTTT.

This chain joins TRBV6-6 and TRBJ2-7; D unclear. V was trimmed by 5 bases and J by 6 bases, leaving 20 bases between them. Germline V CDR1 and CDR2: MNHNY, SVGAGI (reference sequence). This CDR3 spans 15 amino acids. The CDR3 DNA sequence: TGTGCCAGCAGTCACCGGGCCCCAACGAAGCTCGAGCAGTACTTC. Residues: CASSHRAPTKLEQYF.

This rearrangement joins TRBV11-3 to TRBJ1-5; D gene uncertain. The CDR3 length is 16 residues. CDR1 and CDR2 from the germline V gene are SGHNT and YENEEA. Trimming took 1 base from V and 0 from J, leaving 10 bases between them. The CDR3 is CASSLVAGYSNQPQHF. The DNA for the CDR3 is TGTGCCAGCAGCTTAGTCGCCGGTTATAGCAATCAGCCCCAGCATTTT. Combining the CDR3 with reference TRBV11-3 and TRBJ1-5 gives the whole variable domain EAGVVQSPRYKIIEKKQPVAFWCNPISGHNTLYWYLQNLGQGPELLIRYENEEAVDDSQLPKDRFSAERLKGVDSTLKIQPAELGDSAVYLCASSLVAGYSNQPQHFGDGTRLSIL.

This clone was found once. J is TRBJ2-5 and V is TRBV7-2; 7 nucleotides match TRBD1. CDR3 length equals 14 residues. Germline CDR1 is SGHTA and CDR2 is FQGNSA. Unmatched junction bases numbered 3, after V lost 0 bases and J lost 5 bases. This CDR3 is CASSLAARGETQYF. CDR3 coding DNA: TGTGCCAGCAGCTTAGCGGCCAGGGGGGAGACCCAGTACTTC. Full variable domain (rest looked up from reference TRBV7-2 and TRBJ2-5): GAGVSQSPSNKVTEKGKDVELRCDPISGHTALYWYRQSLGQGLEFLIYFQGNSAPDKSGLPSDRFSAERTGGSVSTLTIQRTQQEDSAVYLCASSLAARGETQYFGPGTRLLVL.